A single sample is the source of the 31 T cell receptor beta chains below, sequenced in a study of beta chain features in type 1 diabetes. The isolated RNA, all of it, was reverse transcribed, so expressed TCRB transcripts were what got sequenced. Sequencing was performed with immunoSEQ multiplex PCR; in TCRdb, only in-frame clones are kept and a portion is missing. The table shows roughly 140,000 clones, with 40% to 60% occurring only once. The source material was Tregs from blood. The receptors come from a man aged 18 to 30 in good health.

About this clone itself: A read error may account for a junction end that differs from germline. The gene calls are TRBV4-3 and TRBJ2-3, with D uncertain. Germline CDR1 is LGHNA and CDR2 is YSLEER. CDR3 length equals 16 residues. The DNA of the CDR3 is TGCGTCAGCAGCCAAGATCTAGGAATTACCACAGATACGCAGTATTTT. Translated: CVSSQDLGITTDTQYF.

CDR3: CASRSGAGNTIYF. The DNA for the CDR3 is TGCGCCAGCAGATCAGGGGCAGGAAACACCATATATTTT. The chain employs TRBV5-1 and TRBJ1-3; D is possibly TRBD1 (6 bases). V lost 5 bases and J 4 bases, leaving 10 bases between the germline ends. CDR3 length equals 13 residues. CDR1 SGHRS and CDR2 YFSETQ come from the germline V gene.

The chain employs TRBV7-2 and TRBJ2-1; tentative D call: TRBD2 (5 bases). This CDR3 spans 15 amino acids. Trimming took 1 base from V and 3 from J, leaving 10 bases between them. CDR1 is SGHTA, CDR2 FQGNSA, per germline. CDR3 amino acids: CASSLVYGDYNEQFF. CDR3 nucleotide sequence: TGTGCCAGCAGCTTAGTCTACGGGGACTACAATGAGCAGTTCTTC.

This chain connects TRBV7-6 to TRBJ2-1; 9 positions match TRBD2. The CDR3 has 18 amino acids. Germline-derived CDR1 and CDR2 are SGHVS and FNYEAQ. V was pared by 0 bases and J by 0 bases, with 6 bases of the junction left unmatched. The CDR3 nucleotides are TGTGCCAGCAGCTTAGCCCCTAGCGGGGCTAGCTCCTACAATGAGCAGTTCTTC. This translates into CASSLAPSGASSYNEQFF.

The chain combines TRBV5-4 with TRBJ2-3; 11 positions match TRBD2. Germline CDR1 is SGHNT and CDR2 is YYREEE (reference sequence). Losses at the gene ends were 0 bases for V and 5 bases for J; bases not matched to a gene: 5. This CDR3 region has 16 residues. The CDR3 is CASSLALAGVLDTQYF. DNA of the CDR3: TGTGCCAGCAGCTTGGCACTAGCGGGAGTTTTAGATACGCAGTATTTT.

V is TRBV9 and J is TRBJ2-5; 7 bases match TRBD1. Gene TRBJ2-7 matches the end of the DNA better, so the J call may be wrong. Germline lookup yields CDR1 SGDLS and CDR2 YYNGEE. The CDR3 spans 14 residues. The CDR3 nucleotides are TGTGCCAGCTCGACCCAGGGACAGAGCTACGAGCAGTACTTC. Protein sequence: CASSTQGQSYEQYF.

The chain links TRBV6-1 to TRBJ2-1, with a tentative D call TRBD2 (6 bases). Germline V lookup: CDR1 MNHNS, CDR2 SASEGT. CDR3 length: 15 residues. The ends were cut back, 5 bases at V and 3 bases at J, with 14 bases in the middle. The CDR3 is CASSPGSGSYNEQFF. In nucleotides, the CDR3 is TGTGCCAGCAGTCCAGGATCCGGGAGCTACAATGAGCAGTTCTTC.

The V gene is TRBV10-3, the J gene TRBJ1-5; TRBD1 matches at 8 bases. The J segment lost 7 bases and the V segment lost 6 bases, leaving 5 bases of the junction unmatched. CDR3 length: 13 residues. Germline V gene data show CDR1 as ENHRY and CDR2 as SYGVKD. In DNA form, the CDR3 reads TGTGCCATCAGCCCCAGGGGGCCGCAGCCCCAGCATTTT. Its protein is CAISPRGPQPQHF.

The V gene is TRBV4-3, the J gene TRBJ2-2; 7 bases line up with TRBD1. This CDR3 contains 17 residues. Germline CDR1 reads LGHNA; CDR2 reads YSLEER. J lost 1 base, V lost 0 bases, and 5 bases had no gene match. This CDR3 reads CASSQDLGTENTGELFF. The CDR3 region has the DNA TGCGCCAGCAGCCAAGATCTAGGGACAGAGAACACCGGGGAGCTGTTTTTT.

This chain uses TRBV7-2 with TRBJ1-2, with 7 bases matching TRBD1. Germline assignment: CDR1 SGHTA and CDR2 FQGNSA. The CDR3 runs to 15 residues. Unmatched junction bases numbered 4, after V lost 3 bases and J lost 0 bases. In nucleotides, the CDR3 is TGTGCCAGCAGCTTCGGACAGGCACCTAACTATGGCTACACCTTC. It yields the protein CASSFGQAPNYGYTF.

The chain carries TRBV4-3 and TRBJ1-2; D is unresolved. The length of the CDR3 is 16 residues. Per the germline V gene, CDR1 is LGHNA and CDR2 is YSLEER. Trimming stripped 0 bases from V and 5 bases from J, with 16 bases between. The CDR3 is CASSQDLGDILYGYTF. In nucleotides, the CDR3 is TGCGCCAGCAGCCAAGATTTAGGTGATATACTATATGGCTACACCTTC.

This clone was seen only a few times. The CDR3 coding sequence is TGTGCCAGCAGCCTGGGGCAGCTCCTGGGGGGAGAAAAACTGTTTTTT. It is translated as CASSLGQLLGGEKLFF. J is TRBJ1-4 and V is TRBV6-6; perhaps TRBD1 as D (5 bases). This CDR3 has 16 residues. Germline CDR1 MNHNY, CDR2 SVGAGI (reference sequence). Trimming removed 6 bases at V and 8 bases at J, with 22 bases between.

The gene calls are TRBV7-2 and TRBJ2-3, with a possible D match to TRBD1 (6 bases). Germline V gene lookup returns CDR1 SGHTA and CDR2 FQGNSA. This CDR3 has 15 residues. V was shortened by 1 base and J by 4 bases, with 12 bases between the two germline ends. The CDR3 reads CASSLGLKGADTQYF. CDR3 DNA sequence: TGTGCCAGCAGCTTAGGTCTCAAGGGGGCAGATACGCAGTATTTT.

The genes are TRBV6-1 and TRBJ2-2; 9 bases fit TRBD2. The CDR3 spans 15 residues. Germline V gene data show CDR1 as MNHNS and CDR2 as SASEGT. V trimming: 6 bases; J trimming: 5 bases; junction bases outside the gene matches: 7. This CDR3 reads CASRPGTSLTGELFF. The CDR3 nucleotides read TGTGCCAGCAGACCCGGGACTAGCTTGACCGGGGAGCTGTTTTTT.

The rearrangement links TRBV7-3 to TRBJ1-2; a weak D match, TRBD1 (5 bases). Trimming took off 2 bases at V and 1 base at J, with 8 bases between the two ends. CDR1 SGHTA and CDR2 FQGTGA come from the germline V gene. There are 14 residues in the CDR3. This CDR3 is CASSLDSYNYGYTF. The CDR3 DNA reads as TGTGCCAGCAGCTTAGACAGCTATAACTATGGCTACACCTTC. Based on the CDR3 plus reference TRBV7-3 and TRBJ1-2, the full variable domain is GAGVSQTPSNKVTEKGKYVELRCDPISGHTALYWYRQSLGQGPEFLIYFQGTGAADDSGLPNDRFFAVRPEGSVSTLKIQRTERGDSAVYLCASSLDSYNYGYTFGSGTRLTVV.

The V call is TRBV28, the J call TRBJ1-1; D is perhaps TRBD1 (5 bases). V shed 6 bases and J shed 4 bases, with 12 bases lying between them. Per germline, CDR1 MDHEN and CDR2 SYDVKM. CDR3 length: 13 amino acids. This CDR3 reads CASSLGARTEAFF. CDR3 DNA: TGTGCCAGCAGCCTAGGGGCACGCACTGAAGCTTTCTTT. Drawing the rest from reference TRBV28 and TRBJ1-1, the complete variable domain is DVKVTQSSRYLVKRTGEKVFLECVQDMDHENMFWYRQDPGLGLRLIYFSYDVKMKEKGDIPEGYSVSREKKERFSLILESASTNQTSMYLCASSLGARTEAFFGQGTRLTVV.

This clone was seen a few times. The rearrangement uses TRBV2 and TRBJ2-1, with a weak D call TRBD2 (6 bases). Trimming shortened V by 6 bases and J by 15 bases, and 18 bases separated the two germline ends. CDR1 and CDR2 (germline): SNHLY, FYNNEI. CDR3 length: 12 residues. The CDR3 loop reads CASSLGRSVPFF. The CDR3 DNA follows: TGTGCCAGCAGCCTAGGGAGGTCCGTTCCGTTCTTC.

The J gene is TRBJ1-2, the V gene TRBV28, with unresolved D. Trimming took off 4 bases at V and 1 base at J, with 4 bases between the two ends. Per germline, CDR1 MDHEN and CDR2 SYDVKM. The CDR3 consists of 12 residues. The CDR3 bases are TGTGCCAGCAGTTCTCTTAACTATGGCTACACCTTC. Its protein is CASSSLNYGYTF.

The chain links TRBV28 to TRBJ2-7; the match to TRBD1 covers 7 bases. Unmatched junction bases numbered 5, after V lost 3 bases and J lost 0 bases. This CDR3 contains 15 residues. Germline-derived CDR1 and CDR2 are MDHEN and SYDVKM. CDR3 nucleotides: TGTGCCAGCAGTTTTATAGGGGGCGCCTCCTACGAGCAGTACTTC. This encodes CASSFIGGASYEQYF.

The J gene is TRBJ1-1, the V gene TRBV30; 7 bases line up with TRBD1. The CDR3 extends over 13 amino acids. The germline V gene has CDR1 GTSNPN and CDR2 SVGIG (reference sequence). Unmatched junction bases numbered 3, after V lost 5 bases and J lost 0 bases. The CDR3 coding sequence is TGTGCCTGGTCGGGACAGATGAACACTGAAGCTTTCTTT. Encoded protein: CAWSGQMNTEAFF.

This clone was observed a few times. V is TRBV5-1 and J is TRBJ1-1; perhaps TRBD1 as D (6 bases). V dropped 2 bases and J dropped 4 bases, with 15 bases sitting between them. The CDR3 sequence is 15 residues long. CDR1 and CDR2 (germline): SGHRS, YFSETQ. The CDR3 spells CASSLWDNSITEAFF. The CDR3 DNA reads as TGCGCCAGCAGCTTATGGGACAACAGTATCACTGAAGCTTTCTTT.

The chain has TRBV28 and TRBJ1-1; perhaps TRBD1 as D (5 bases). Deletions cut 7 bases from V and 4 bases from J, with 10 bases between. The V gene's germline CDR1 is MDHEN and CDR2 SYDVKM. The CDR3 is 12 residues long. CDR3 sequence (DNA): TGTGCCAGCACAGCCGGGGGCACTGAAGCTTTCTTT. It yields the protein CASTAGGTEAFF.

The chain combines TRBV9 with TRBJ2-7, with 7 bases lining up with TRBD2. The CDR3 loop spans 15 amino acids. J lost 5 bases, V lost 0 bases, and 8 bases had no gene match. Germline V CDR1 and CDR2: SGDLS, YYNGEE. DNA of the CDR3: TGTGCCAGCAGCGTAGTTGGGACTAACGCGGACGAGCAGTACTTC. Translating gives CASSVVGTNADEQYF.

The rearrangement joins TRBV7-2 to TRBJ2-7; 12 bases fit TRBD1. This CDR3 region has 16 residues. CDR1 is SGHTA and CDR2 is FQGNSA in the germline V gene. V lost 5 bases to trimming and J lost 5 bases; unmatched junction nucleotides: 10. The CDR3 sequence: CASSTRDRGPRHEQYF. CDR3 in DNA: TGTGCCAGCAGCACCCGGGACAGGGGGCCTCGTCACGAGCAGTACTTC.

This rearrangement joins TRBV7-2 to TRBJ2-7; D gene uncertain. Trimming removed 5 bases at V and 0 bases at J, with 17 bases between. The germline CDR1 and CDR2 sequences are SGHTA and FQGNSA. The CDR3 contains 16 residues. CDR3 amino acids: CASSPNPPPLSYEQYF. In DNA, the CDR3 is TGTGCCAGCAGCCCCAATCCTCCGCCACTCTCCTACGAGCAGTACTTC.

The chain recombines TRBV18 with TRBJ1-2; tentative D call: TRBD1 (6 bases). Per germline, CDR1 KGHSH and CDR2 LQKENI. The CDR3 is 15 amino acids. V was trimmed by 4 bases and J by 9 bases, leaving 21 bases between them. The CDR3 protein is CASSLSRDTAVSYTF. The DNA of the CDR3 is TGTGCCAGCTCACTCTCCCGGGACACCGCTGTGAGCTACACCTTC.

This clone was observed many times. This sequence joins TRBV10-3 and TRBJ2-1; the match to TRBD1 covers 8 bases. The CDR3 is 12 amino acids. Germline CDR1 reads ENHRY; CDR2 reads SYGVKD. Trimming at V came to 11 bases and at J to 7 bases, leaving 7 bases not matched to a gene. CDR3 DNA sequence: TGTGCCCAGGGGGCGGGTGAGAATGAGCAGTTCTTC. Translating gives CAQGAGENEQFF.

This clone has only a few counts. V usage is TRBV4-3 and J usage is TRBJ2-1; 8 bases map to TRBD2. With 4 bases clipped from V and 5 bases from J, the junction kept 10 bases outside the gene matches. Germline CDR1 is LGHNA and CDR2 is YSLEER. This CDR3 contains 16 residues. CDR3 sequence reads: CASSRLAGPSNNEQFF. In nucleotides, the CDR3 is TGCGCCAGCAGCCGGTTAGCGGGACCTTCTAACAATGAGCAGTTCTTC.

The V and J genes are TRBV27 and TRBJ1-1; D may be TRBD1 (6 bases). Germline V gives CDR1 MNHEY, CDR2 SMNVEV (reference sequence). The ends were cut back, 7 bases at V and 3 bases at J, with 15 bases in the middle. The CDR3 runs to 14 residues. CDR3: CASNPQGSDTEAFF. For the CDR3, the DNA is TGTGCCAGCAACCCTCAGGGGTCGGACACTGAAGCTTTCTTT.

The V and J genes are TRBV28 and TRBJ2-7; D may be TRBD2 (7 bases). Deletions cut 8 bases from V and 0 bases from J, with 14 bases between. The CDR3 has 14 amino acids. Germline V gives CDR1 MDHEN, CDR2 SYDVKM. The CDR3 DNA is TGTGCCAGCTATGAGGGGGGGGGCTCCTACGAGCAGTACTTC. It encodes CASYEGGGSYEQYF. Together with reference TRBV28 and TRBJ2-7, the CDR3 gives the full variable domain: DVKVTQSSRYLVKRTGEKVFLECVQDMDHENMFWYRQDPGLGLRLIYFSYDVKMKEKGDIPEGYSVSREKKERFSLILESASTNQTSMYLCASYEGGGSYEQYFGPGTRLTVT.

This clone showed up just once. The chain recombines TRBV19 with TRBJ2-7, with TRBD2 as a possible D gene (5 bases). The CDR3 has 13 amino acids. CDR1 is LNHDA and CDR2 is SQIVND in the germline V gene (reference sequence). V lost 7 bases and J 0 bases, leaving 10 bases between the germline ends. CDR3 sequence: CASTPAGSYEQYF. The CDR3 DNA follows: TGTGCCAGTACGCCCGCGGGCTCCTACGAGCAGTACTTC.